Presented here are 6 T cell receptor beta chains from one specimen sequenced in a study of T cells expressing NK-cell markers (dated by TCRdb to about 2020). The method behind the library was 5' RACE. The data were produced on an Illumina HiSeq 2000. One entry per CDR3 protein sequence results from the TCRdb reprocessing of the reads, with DNA left out. The table held for this sample gives about half a million distinct CDR3 sequences. Over 1.3% of the sample comes from the top ten. Material for sequencing was blood T cells: a sorted CD56 or NKG2C T cell subset, CD4+ or CD8+ T cells, or bulk PBMC T cells (not recorded which). All receptors derive from a woman between 45 and 65 years old in good health. Donor details come from another sample of the same person, matched by shared clones.

The chain employs TRBV29-1 and TRBJ2-1; TCRdb picks TRBD2, but there is no DNA to check that call. Germline values: CDR1 SQVTM, CDR2 ANQGSEA. This CDR3 contains 15 residues. The CDR3 is CSVVIAGVFLGEQFF.

The chain carries TRBV6-2 or TRBV6-3 and TRBJ2-5; there is no DNA to check the TCRdb D call of TRBD2. In germline, CDR1 is MNHEY, CDR2 SVGEGT. The length of the CDR3 is 17 residues. The CDR3 sequence: CASSYSVATSLQETQYF.

V and J are TRBV12-3 or TRBV12-4 and TRBJ2-3; with no DNA, the TCRdb D assignment of TRBD2 cannot be verified. There are 15 residues in the CDR3. The CDR3 is CASSFGTSGVDTQYF.

This chain links TRBV18 with TRBJ2-1. This CDR3 has 15 residues. Germline CDR1 KGHSH, CDR2 LQKENI. The CDR3 region is CASSPPGSSYNEQFF.

The chain has TRBV6-5 and TRBJ1-1; the D gene TCRdb calls, TRBD1, cannot be checked with no DNA. The CDR3 has 15 residues. Germline V gene data show CDR1 as MNHEY and CDR2 as SVGAGI. CDR3 in amino acids: CASSSGGQLNTEAFF.

This chain uses TRBV5-6 with TRBJ1-1. Germline V CDR1 and CDR2: SGHDT, YYEEEE. The CDR3 has 13 residues. The CDR3: CASSYQQLTEAFF.